What follows is one T cell receptor beta chain and its context. Its antigen is currently not known. A junction end diverges from the germline sequence, so it may reflect a read error. The data were taken from a study of cytomegalovirus exposure and HLA in healthy donors (dated 2017 in TCRdb). Describing the broader study: In an earlier analysis of approximately 640 of the donors, about 260 Gb of sequence data and about 110 million unique TCR beta sequences from roughly 180 million T cells were reported. Approximately 300 gigabases of sequencing data and approximately 85 million unique TCR sequences were included in an early release covering 500 to 750 HLA-typed donors. Of the approximately 400 genotyped donors, 81% fell in the genetic ancestry cluster associated with self-reported Caucasian donors. The aim of the study was to test whether cataloging public T cell receptors could identify signatures of past pathogen exposure. The study profiled the T cell repertoires of under 700 subjects by immunosequencing and related them to cytomegalovirus serostatus. In addition to the first cohort of hundreds of subjects, a separate validation cohort of approximately 110 different subjects was used. To predict cytomegalovirus infection status, the study brought together high-throughput TCR immunosequencing, statistical association of individual TCRs with disease status, and machine learning. To study patterns of TCR occurrence, a later analysis re-analyzed previously published TCR beta repertoires from under 750 donors and added high-resolution HLA genotyping. In the later analysis, no new phenotypic data were used to find candidate immune exposures; instead, reliance was placed on TCR beta sequences and their occurrence across donors. In an earlier analysis of more than 550 of the donors, high-throughput TCR beta sequencing was used to judge whether each TCR beta V gene segment behaved as functional or pseudogenic. Alongside the repertoire data, information on donor age, sex, ethnicity and CMV serostatus was compiled. A later genetic analysis took genome-wide SNP genotypes for about three fifths of the 666 donors and used that subset as a discovery cohort. All discovery cohort repertoires had been generated on a single sequencing platform. HLA typing covered class I and class II loci at four-digit resolution. Typing coverage varied by locus: about 629-640 donors for A, B, C, DRB1 and DQB1; roughly 560 for DQA1; over 600 for DPA1; more than 450 for DPB1. About five DR-DQ haplotypes were handled as single units for association and clustering, since linkage in the cohort was strong. Among several hundred genotyped donors of the cohort, an average of approximately 240,000 unique TCR beta nucleotide sequences was sequenced per donor, of which about 19% were non-productive.

The paper as a whole reports these results and caveats: In a later analysis, several top co-occurrence clusters were reported to appear linked to parvovirus B19, influenza, CMV and Epstein-Barr virus. Across donors, most TCR sequences were observed very rarely, whereas some public TCRs were present in many individuals. Compared with the 666-donor mean, donors in an Asian-associated ancestry cluster had fewer N-insertions in productive TCRs, according to a later genetic analysis. The presence/absence analyses assumed that sequencing depth was roughly uniform across donors, and that assumption may not be true. A later analysis found that most CMV-associated TCR beta chains appeared HLA-restricted, with HLA associations seemingly driven largely by CMV exposure. A later analysis associated 16,951 TCR beta sequences with specific HLA alleles at a false discovery rate of 0.05. A later genetic analysis associated a missense DCLRE1C variant with V-gene and J-gene trimming of TCR beta chains, and an independent cohort replicated the association. A later analysis found that HLA-associated TCR beta chains were more clonally expanded and had lower generation probabilities than equally common non-associated chains. Correlated functional status among segregating V segments might reflect linkage disequilibrium, but an unknown experimental factor could not be ruled out. HLA typing was unavailable for some donors at each locus, so association tests used only the typed subset. When HLA alleles, especially DR and DQ, strongly co-occurred, attributing TCR associations to individual alleles was difficult. Three of the identified cytomegalovirus-associated TCR beta chains were confirmed in vitro to be specific for cytomegalovirus antigens. Because counts were too low, under 20 rarely observed V segments, including chromosome 9 orphons, were left out of the earlier analysis of approximately 580 of the donors. The classifier was reported to diagnose cytomegalovirus status with high specificity and sensitivity in both the original and validation cohorts. Some IMGT-functional V segments, including TRBV6-2 and TRBV6-3, could not be distinguished by the 87-base-pair reads and were therefore excluded. A further reported finding was that TCR beta sequences accurately predicted the HLA-A and HLA-B alleles for most subjects in the first cohort. In a later analysis, the rate of TCR association differed among HLA loci, with DRB1 alleles having the most associated TCRs and HLA-C alleles having the fewest. According to the authors, the approach could potentially be generalized to other disease states and immunological phenotypes. The sequencing pipeline was judged likely to have produced a cluster of highly shared sequence variants as a technical artifact. The cohort was sequenced for TCR beta chains only, and without alpha or paired-chain data the features that could be detected were limited. In an earlier analysis of fewer than 750 of the donors, most TCR beta V segments were observed in productive rearrangements about 90% or about 30% of the time, broadly matching IMGT annotations. The study listed 164 TCR beta chains as associated with cytomegalovirus. The only immune exposure information available for the cohort was CMV serostatus.

The cohort was made up of roughly 670 healthy bone marrow donors. Cohort members were all nominally healthy when sampled, although unrecorded immune exposures were likely present. The donor was CMV seronegative and belonged to the group of roughly 330 seronegative cohort members. Every donor gave a peripheral blood sample, and the peripheral blood mononuclear cells from that sample were used for TCR beta sequencing. Genomic DNA extraction from the blood cell samples was performed with the Qiagen DNeasy Blood Extraction Kit. The library was built by means of the immunoSEQ multiplex PCR assay. A mixture of 60 forward primers for TCR Vbeta segments and 13 reverse primers for TCR Jbeta segments was used in the multiplex PCR. A multiplex PCR assay on genomic DNA amplified the CDR3 region of rearranged TCR beta genes. Amplified TCR beta libraries were sequenced as 87-base-pair reads on the Illumina HiSeq System. The authors' analysis ran thus. In a later analysis, tens of millions of unique TCR beta chains were counted across the approximately 670 repertoires, and about 9.9 million of these chains were shared by at least two donors. Raw reads were error-corrected and collapsed into unique sequences by a nearest-neighbor algorithm in which closely related sequences were merged to remove PCR and sequencing errors. To assign V, D and J gene segments, CDR3 sequences were aligned to IMGT reference sequences. For a sequence to be retained, a match of at least six nucleotides to both a V gene segment and a J gene segment was required. A rearrangement counted as productive if the CDR3 had no stop codons and remained in frame with V and J, and every other rearrangement counted as non-productive. Following IMGT convention, CDR3 was defined as the stretch from the second conserved V-encoded cysteine up to the conserved J-encoded phenylalanine. Sequences without an unambiguous match to a single V gene segment were excluded from the earlier analysis of about 630 of the donors. An earlier analysis of 450 to 650 of the donors called V segments functional above 56.7% productive rearrangements and segregating when the between-donor standard deviation exceeded 5%. A statistical classification framework was built for diagnosing cytomegalovirus status from the catalog of TCR beta chain sequences. V and J gene assignment, in a later analysis, came from comparing TCR nucleotide sequences with IMGT/GENE-DB human TR gene sequences. In a later analysis, CDR3 sequences and most-parsimonious VDJ recombination scenarios were assigned using the TCRdist pipeline. In a later analysis, each TCR beta chain was defined by its CDR3 amino acid sequence together with its V-gene family, and reads lacking a unique V-gene family were excluded. As a way to deal with suspected cross-contamination and a sequencing artifact, a later analysis dropped 450 to 700 nucleotide sequences that were highly shared and had low generation probability. In a later analysis, a clonal expansion index for each public chain was calculated from normalized within-repertoire ranks of inferred template counts. In a later analysis, generation probabilities were computed with a VDJ recombination model fitted to out-of-frame rearrangements, and the resulting probabilities were checked against IGoR. In a later analysis, hypergeometric tests were used to score TCR-TCR, TCR-HLA and TCR-CMV co-occurrence, with a repertoire-size bias correction applied to TCR pairs. To estimate false discovery rates, a later analysis permuted the HLA or CMV assignments 20 times. In a later analysis, co-occurring TCRs were grouped using DBSCAN, with TCRdist sequence similarity added in when clustering inside HLA-allele-positive subsets. Repertoires with fewer than 30,000 or more than 120,000 public chains were left out of co-occurrence clustering, as were five repertoires with anomalous nucleotide sharing. The immuneACCESS repertoire file appears here via TCRdb, limited to in-frame rearrangements. These files lack a portion of the clones; in checked studies, under half of the deficit traces to unresolved V genes, and the cause of the others is not known. V and J calls plus clone size are reproduced from that table; the DNA served to infer D and trimming. Counted in this sample were some 150,000 clones; approximately 80% of them appeared once. The top ten clonotypes cover about 1.4% of the sample.

The CDR3 measures 16 amino acids from cysteine to phenylalanine. This entry keeps only the CDR3 DNA: 48 bases, framed from base 1. Taken from the germline V gene, the CDR1 and CDR2 loops are SGHTA and FQGNSA. This receptor was obtained from a woman aged 40-49 years in good health and CMV-seronegative. The sample consisted of PBMCs. Rearrangement joined TRBV7-2 to TRBJ2-2, and 12 bases in between align with TRBD2. DNA sequence: TGTGCCAACAGCCCACAAACTAGCGGGGGGACCGGGGAGCTGTTTTTT. Its protein reads: CANSPQTSGGTGELFF.